These 12 T cell receptor beta chains were sequenced from one sample in a study of cytomegalovirus exposure and HLA in healthy donors. PCR used 60 Vbeta primers and 13 Jbeta primers. TCRdb's copy holds only in-frame clones and misses some; the assay was immunoSEQ multiplex PCR. Of 85,000 to 95,000 clones listed, around three quarters are singletons. Sequencing used PBMCs. The source is a man between 25 and 39 years old in good health and CMV-seropositive.

The chain has TRBV28 and TRBJ1-1; D is unclear. This CDR3 is built from 12 residues. V lost 6 bases, J lost 0 bases, and 5 bases lay in between. CDR1 MDHEN and CDR2 SYDVKM come from the germline V gene. The CDR3 DNA follows: TGTGCCAGCAGACCAGTGAACACTGAAGCTTTCTTT. Protein: CASRPVNTEAFF.

This clone was observed a few times. The chain carries TRBV5-4 and TRBJ2-2; no clear D. The V gene lost 1 base and the J gene lost 1 base, with 11 bases spanning the gap. The germline V gene encodes CDR1 SGHNT and CDR2 YYREEE (reference sequence). This CDR3 is 16 amino acids long. CDR3 sequence reads: CASSLWAGQNTGELFF. The CDR3 DNA reads as TGTGCCAGCAGCTTGTGGGCAGGCCAGAACACCGGGGAGCTGTTTTTT.

The genes are TRBV10-3 and TRBJ2-7, with D possibly TRBD2 on 6 matching bases. Germline V gives CDR1 ENHRY, CDR2 SYGVKD. The CDR3 consists of 14 residues. Trimming shortened V by 3 bases and J by 6 bases, and 15 bases separated the two germline ends. The CDR3 is CAISDGGEPFEQYF. CDR3 DNA: TGTGCCATCAGTGATGGAGGGGAGCCCTTCGAGCAGTACTTC.

The chain employs TRBV28 and TRBJ1-1; D might be TRBD1 (5 bases). Trimming cost V 3 bases and J 7 bases, with 12 bases left between them. Germline V CDR1 and CDR2: MDHEN, SYDVKM. The CDR3 totals 13 residues. CDR3: CASSFRARGEAFF. CDR3 nucleotides: TGTGCCAGCAGTTTCAGGGCAAGGGGTGAAGCTTTCTTT.

This chain links TRBV6-1 with TRBJ1-5; 9 positions agree with TRBD1. V lost 2 bases to trimming and J lost 5 bases; unmatched junction nucleotides: 4. Looked up from germline, CDR1 is MNHNS and CDR2 is SASEGT. The CDR3 has 15 amino acids. CDR3 sequence: CASSELTGGDQPQHF. The CDR3 DNA reads TGTGCCAGCAGTGAACTGACAGGGGGGGATCAGCCCCAGCATTTT.

This chain links TRBV4-2 with TRBJ1-6; 7 bases fit TRBD1. Germline V lookup: CDR1 LGHNA, CDR2 YNFKEQ. The CDR3 is 15 amino acids. The V gene end was trimmed by 4 bases and the J gene end by 8 bases; junction bases not matched to a gene: 8. CDR3 protein: CASSRETGTDSPLHF. CDR3 sequence (DNA): TGTGCCAGCAGCCGGGAGACAGGGACCGATTCACCCCTCCACTTT.

V and J are TRBV4-2 and TRBJ2-3; TRBD2 agrees at 8 bases. This CDR3 has 19 amino acids. V was clipped by 0 bases and J by 0 bases; unmatched bases: 11. The V gene's germline CDR1 is LGHNA and CDR2 YNFKEQ. The DNA for the CDR3 is TGTGCCAGCAGCCAAGAGGTCCCAGCGGGAGTAGGAAGCACAGATACGCAGTATTTT. It specifies CASSQEVPAGVGSTDTQYF.

This rearrangement joins TRBV25-1 to TRBJ2-1; 7 bases are a match to TRBD2. This CDR3 spans 15 amino acids. The V gene's germline CDR1 is MGHDK and CDR2 SYGVNS. J gave up 6 bases and V 6 bases, and 11 bases lay outside the gene matches. The CDR3 nucleotides are TGTGCCAGCAGGGTTAAGGTCGGACTAGGCAATGAGCAGTTCTTC. Translation gives CASRVKVGLGNEQFF.

V and J are TRBV19 and TRBJ1-2, with TRBD1 matching 8 bases. V lost 3 bases to trimming and J lost 4 bases; unmatched junction nucleotides: 13. The CDR3 is made up of 17 amino acids. Germline V CDR1 and CDR2: LNHDA, SQIVND (reference sequence). The CDR3 is CASSMVVGTGWAYGYTF. The CDR3 DNA sequence: TGTGCCAGTAGTATGGTGGTTGGGACAGGTTGGGCCTATGGCTACACCTTC.

The V and J genes are TRBV6-1 and TRBJ2-3, with 7 bases matching TRBD1. The CDR3 runs to 14 residues. V was clipped by 7 bases and J by 6 bases; unmatched bases: 10. Germline assignment: CDR1 MNHNS and CDR2 SASEGT. DNA of the CDR3: TGTGCCAGCACCCTATTCGGACAGGCCGATACGCAGTATTTT. Translating gives CASTLFGQADTQYF.

This clone was counted once. V gene TRBV7-2 combines with J gene TRBJ2-7; 7 bases are a match to TRBD2. The CDR3 has 16 amino acids. Looked up from germline, CDR1 is SGHTA and CDR2 is FQGNSA. After removal of 0 bases from V and 1 base from J, the junction contained 6 bases not matched to a gene. The CDR3 loop is CASSLAGRAVSYEQYF. DNA of the CDR3: TGTGCCAGCAGCTTAGCGGGGAGGGCGGTGTCCTACGAGCAGTACTTC. Complete variable domain (other parts from reference TRBV7-2 and TRBJ2-7): GAGVSQSPSNKVTEKGKDVELRCDPISGHTALYWYRQSLGQGLEFLIYFQGNSAPDKSGLPSDRFSAERTGGSVSTLTIQRTQQEDSAVYLCASSLAGRAVSYEQYFGPGTRLTVT.

Comment on this clone: Without the conserved terminal phenylalanine or tryptophan, this CDR3 likely stems from a read error. The chain carries TRBV4-1 and TRBJ1-4, with D unclear. V lost 3 bases to trimming and J lost 5 bases, with 13 bases between them. The germline CDR1 and CDR2 sequences are MGHRA and YSYEKL. This CDR3 is built from 15 residues. CDR3 sequence (DNA): TGCGCCAGCAGCCAGGTGCCCGTACCCAATGAAAAACTGTTTCTT. It specifies CASSQVPVPNEKLFL.